This T cell receptor (beta chain) was captured in a study of early T cells in non-severe SARS-CoV-2 infection. As for the study in general: Unsorted whole-blood RNA was sequenced in bulk, leaving chains unpaired.

The ends lost 0 bases at V and 15 bases at J; junction bases unmatched: 7. The CDR3 contains 13 residues. From germline, CDR1 is MNHEY and CDR2 SMNVEV (reference sequence). A single record per CDR3 protein comes from TCRdb applying MiXCR to the 5' RACE reads. The data show about 77,000 distinct CDR3 sequences, around a tenth seen once. This chain connects TRBV27 to TRBJ2-1; TRBD2 matches 8 bases. The TCR was taken from an adult who was a healthcare worker with PCR-confirmed SARS-CoV-2 infection or an uninfected control (not recorded which). Input material: whole blood. Written as DNA, the CDR3 is TGTGCCAGCAGTTTATCGCGAAGCGGGAGCCCGTTCTTC. Translating gives CASSLSRSGSPFF.